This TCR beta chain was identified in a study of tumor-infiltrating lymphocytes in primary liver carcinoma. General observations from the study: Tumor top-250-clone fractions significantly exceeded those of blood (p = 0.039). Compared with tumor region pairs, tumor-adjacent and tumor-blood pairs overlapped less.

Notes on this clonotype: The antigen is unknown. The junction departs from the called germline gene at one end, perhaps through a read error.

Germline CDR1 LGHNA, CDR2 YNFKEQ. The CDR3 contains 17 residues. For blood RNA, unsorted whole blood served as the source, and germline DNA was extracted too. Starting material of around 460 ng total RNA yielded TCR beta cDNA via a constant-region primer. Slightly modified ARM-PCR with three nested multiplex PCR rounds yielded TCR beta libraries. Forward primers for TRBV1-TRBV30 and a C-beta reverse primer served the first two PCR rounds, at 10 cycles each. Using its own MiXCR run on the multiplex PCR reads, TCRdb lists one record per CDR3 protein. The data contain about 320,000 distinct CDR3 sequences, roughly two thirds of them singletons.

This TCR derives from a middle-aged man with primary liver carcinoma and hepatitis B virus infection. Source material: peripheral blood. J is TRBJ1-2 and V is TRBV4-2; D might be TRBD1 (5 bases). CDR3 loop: CASSQVDWGSPHYGYIF. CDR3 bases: TGTGCCAGCAGCCAAGTCGATTGGGGCAGCCCCCACTATGGCTACATCTTC.